Given below is one T cell receptor (beta chain) in context. Antigen specificity is unknown. The sample is drawn from a study of cytomegalovirus exposure and HLA in healthy donors. General study findings and limits: The study had only CMV serostatus as immune exposure information. CMV antigen specificity was confirmed in vitro for three CMV-associated chains. Across donors, most TCRs were seen rarely, yet some public ones were widespread.

The germline CDR1 and CDR2 sequences are GTSNPN and SVGIG (reference sequence). The germline V and J ends were trimmed by 2 bases and 6 bases, with 10 bases remaining between them. The CDR3 contains 13 residues. PCR involved 60 Vbeta and 13 Jbeta primers. Under the authors' procedure: Roughly 76 million unique TCR beta chains, roughly 11 million of them shared, were counted by a later analysis. Only in-frame clones appear in the TCRdb table, and some are missing; sequencing was by immunoSEQ multiplex PCR. That table furnishes V, J and clone size, whereas the DNA furnished D and trimming. The repertoire holds 55,000 to 65,000 clones, with roughly 77% as singletons.

V gene TRBV30 combines with J gene TRBJ2-2, with D maybe TRBD2 (6 bases). Sample: PBMCs. This clonotype was sampled from a man aged 25 to 40 in good health and CMV-seropositive. The CDR3 region is CAWSWRGSGELFF. The CDR3 DNA reads as TGTGCCTGGAGTTGGAGGGGTTCCGGGGAGCTGTTTTTT.